These 9 T cell receptor beta chains share one sample of origin, sequenced in a study of PD-L1 blockade in urothelial cancer. TCRdb's copy holds only in-frame clones and misses some; the assay was immunoSEQ multiplex PCR. Among fewer than 65,000 clones listed, approximately 88% were seen once. As to time point: pretreatment peripheral blood. The sequencing here drew on PBMCs, taken around atezolizumab (anti-PD-L1) treatment. The receptors come from an older woman with urothelial cancer.

This chain connects TRBV13 to TRBJ2-3; TRBD2 is a possible D gene (6 bases). V was trimmed by 8 bases and J by 3 bases, leaving 24 bases between them. Germline CDR1 is PRHDT and CDR2 is FYEKMQ (reference sequence). The CDR3 contains 17 residues. CDR3 bases: TGTGCCAGCCGTCCGTGGGGGGAGCGTCTGGGGACAGATACGCAGTATTTT. Translated: CASRPWGERLGTDTQYF. Together with reference TRBV13 and TRBJ2-3, the CDR3 gives the full variable domain: AAGVIQSPRHLIKEKRETATLKCYPIPRHDTVYWYQQGPGQDPQFLISFYEKMQSDKGSIPDRFSAQQFSDYHSELNMSSLELGDSALYFCASRPWGERLGTDTQYFGPGTRLTVL.

V and J are TRBV7-2 and TRBJ2-1; D is perhaps TRBD1 (5 bases). Germline CDR1 reads SGHTA; CDR2 reads FQGNSA. Trimming took 1 base from V and 7 from J, leaving 14 bases between them. The CDR3 totals 15 residues. This CDR3 reads CASSLVPGFRNEQFF. The CDR3 DNA reads TGTGCCAGCAGCTTAGTCCCAGGGTTCCGTAATGAGCAGTTCTTC.

The chain has TRBV6-6 and TRBJ2-7; D unclear. The CDR3 extends over 15 amino acids. Germline CDR1 MNHNY, CDR2 SVGAGI (reference sequence). V dropped 6 bases and J dropped 1 base, with 16 bases sitting between them. The DNA for the CDR3 is TGTGCCAGCAGCGACCTAGAGAAGGCATCCTACGAGCAGTACTTC. Residues: CASSDLEKASYEQYF.

The J gene is TRBJ1-2, the V gene TRBV18; 10 nucleotides match TRBD1. Trimming took 5 bases from V and 8 from J; bases not matched to a gene: 11. This CDR3 has 15 residues. Germline CDR1 is KGHSH and CDR2 is LQKENI. The CDR3 protein is CASSSDRGQIYGYTF. The CDR3 nucleotides are TGTGCCAGCTCATCTGACAGGGGGCAGATTTACGGCTACACCTTC.

The V and J genes are TRBV7-3 and TRBJ2-1; 8 bases map to TRBD2. Germline trimming cut 2 bases from V and 2 bases from J; bases unmatched to any gene: 2. The CDR3 has 15 amino acids. CDR1 SGHTA and CDR2 FQGTGA come from the germline V gene. The CDR3 spells CASSLRGGPYNEQFF. The DNA of the CDR3 is TGTGCCAGCAGCTTACGCGGGGGGCCCTACAATGAGCAGTTCTTC.

This clone was seen a handful of times. The CDR3 sequence: CASAGGSYGYTF. The CDR3 DNA follows: TGTGCCAGCGCGGGGGGCAGCTATGGCTACACCTTC. This chain joins TRBV6-5 and TRBJ1-2; D is possibly TRBD1 (6 bases). Trimming took 8 bases from V and 4 from J, leaving 11 bases between them. The CDR3 sequence is 12 residues long. Germline assignment: CDR1 MNHEY and CDR2 SVGAGI.

This clone appeared a single time. V usage is TRBV9 and J usage is TRBJ2-3, with D possibly TRBD2 on 5 matching bases. Deletions cut 4 bases from V and 2 bases from J, with 20 bases between. The CDR3 spans 17 residues. Germline CDR1 is SGDLS and CDR2 is YYNGEE. CDR3 amino acids: CASSPEAVGSLTDTQYF. The CDR3 region has the DNA TGTGCCAGCAGCCCCGAGGCGGTAGGGAGCCTCACAGATACGCAGTATTTT. The full variable domain, with the rest looked up from reference TRBV9 and TRBJ2-3, is DSGVTQTPKHLITATGQRVTLRCSPRSGDLSVYWYQQSLDQGLQFLIQYYNGEERAKGNILERFSAQQFPDLHSELNLSSLELGDSALYFCASSPEAVGSLTDTQYFGPGTRLTVL.

This clone was counted a single time. The chain has TRBV11-2 and TRBJ2-7; D is uncertain. The CDR3 runs 12 residues. Between the trimmed V and J ends, which lost 2 bases and 2 bases, there was a span of 4 bases. Per the germline V gene, CDR1 is SGHAT and CDR2 is FQNNGV. The CDR3 DNA sequence: TGTGCCAGCAGCTTATCTACCTACGAGCAGTACTTC. This translates into CASSLSTYEQYF.

This chain links TRBV6-5 with TRBJ2-7; 9 nucleotides align to TRBD2. Germline trimming cut 2 bases from V and 1 base from J; bases unmatched to any gene: 6. The V gene's germline CDR1 is MNHEY and CDR2 SVGAGI. This CDR3 is built from 16 residues. In DNA form, the CDR3 reads TGTGCCAGCAGTTACAGGCTAGCGGGAAGGTCCTACGAGCAGTACTTC. This encodes CASSYRLAGRSYEQYF.